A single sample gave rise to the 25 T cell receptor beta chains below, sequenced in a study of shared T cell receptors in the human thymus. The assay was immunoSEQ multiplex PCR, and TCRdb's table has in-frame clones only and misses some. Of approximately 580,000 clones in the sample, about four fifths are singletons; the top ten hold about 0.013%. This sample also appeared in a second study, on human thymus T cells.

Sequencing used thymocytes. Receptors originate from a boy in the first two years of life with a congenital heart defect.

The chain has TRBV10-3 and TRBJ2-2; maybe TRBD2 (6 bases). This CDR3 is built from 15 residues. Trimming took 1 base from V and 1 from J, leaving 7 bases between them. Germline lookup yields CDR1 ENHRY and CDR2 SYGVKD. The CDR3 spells CAISEWRVNTGELFF. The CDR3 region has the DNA TGTGCCATCAGTGAGTGGAGGGTGAACACCGGGGAGCTGTTTTTT.

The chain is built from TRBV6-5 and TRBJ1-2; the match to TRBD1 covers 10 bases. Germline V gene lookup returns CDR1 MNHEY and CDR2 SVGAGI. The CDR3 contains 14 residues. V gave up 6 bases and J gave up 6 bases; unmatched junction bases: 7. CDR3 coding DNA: TGTGCCAGCAGAAACCGACAGGGGGCCGATGGCTACACCTTC. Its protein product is CASRNRQGADGYTF.

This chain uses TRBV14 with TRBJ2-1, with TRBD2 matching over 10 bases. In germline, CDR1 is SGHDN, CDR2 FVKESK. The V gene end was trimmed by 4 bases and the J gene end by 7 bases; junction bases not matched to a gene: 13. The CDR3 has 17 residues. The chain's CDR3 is CASSLLEIAGGRNEQFF. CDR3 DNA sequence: TGTGCCAGCAGCCTTTTGGAAATAGCGGGAGGACGGAATGAGCAGTTCTTC.

In nucleotides, the CDR3 is TGTGCCAGCAGTCCCAGGGGGGCAGTAAGCTATGGCTACACCTTC. Protein sequence: CASSPRGAVSYGYTF. The genes are TRBV25-1 and TRBJ1-2; 7 bases align to TRBD1. The CDR3 has 15 amino acids. Germline V lookup: CDR1 MGHDK, CDR2 SYGVNS. V lost 5 bases, J lost 4 bases, and 10 bases stayed unmatched.

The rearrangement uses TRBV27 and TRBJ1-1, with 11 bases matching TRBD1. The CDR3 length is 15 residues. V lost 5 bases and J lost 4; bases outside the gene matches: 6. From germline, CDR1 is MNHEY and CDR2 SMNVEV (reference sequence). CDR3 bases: TGTGCCAGCAGTCCCCCGGGACAGGGGGTCACTGAAGCTTTCTTT. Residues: CASSPPGQGVTEAFF.

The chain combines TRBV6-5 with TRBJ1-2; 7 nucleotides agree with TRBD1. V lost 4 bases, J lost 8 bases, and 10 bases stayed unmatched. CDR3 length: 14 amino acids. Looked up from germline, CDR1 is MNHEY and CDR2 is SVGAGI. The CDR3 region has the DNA TGTGCCAGCAGTTGTTACAAGGGGGCAGGGGGCTACACCTTC. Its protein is CASSCYKGAGGYTF.

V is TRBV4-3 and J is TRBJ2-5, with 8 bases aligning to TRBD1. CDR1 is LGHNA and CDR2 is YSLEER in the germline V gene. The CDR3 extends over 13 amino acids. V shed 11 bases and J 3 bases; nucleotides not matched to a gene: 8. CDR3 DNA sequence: TGCGCCGTCCAGGGGGCGAGAAAAGAGACCCAGTACTTC. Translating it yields CAVQGARKETQYF.

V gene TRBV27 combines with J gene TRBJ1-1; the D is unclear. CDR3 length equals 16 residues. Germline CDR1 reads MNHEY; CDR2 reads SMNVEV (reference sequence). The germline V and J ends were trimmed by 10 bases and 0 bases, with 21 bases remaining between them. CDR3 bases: TGTGCCACCAAGGAGGGCGTGGCGGGTATGAACACTGAAGCTTTCTTT. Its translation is CATKEGVAGMNTEAFF.

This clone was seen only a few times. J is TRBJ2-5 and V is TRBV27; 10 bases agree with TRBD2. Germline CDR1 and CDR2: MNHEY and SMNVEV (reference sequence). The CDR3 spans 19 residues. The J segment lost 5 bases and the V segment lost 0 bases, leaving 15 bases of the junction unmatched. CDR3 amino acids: CASSLSPSSSGRLGETQYF. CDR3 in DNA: TGTGCCAGCAGTTTATCCCCCTCTAGTAGCGGGAGGTTGGGGGAGACCCAGTACTTC.

CDR3 bases: TGTGCCAGCAGCTTAGTGGGGGGTGGGACTGGGGCCGTCAAGCAGTTCTTC. Its translation is CASSLVGGGTGAVKQFF. The rearrangement links TRBV7-9 to TRBJ2-1; a possible D gene is TRBD2 (6 bases). Germline-derived CDR1 and CDR2 are SEHNR and FQNEAQ (reference sequence). Trimming pared 1 base from V and 11 bases from J, leaving 24 bases between. The CDR3 spans 17 residues.

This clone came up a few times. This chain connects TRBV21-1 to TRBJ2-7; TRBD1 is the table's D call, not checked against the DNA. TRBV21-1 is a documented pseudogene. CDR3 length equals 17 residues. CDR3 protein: CASRRDRVEKSSYEQYF. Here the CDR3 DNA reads TGTGCCAGCAGGCGGGACAGGGTCGAAAAAAGCTCCTACGAGCAGTACTTC.

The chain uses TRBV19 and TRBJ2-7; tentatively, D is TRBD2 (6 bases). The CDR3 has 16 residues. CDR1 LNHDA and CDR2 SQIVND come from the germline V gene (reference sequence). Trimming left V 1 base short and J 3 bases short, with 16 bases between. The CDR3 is CASSIGNPGLHYEQYF. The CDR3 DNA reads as TGTGCCAGTAGTATAGGGAACCCGGGACTCCACTACGAGCAGTACTTC.

In nucleotides, the CDR3 is TGTGCCAGCAGTGGGCAGGTAAATCAGCCCCAGCATTTT. It specifies CASSGQVNQPQHF. The chain joins TRBV28 to TRBJ1-5; unclear D gene. The CDR3 extends over 13 amino acids. The ends were cut back, 5 bases at V and 4 bases at J, with 9 bases in the middle. Looked up from germline, CDR1 is MDHEN and CDR2 is SYDVKM.

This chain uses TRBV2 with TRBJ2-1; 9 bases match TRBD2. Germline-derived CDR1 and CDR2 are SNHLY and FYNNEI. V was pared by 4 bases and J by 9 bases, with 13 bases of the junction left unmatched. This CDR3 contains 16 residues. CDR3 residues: CASSGWREGPPGEQFF. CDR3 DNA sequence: TGTGCCAGCAGTGGCTGGCGGGAGGGTCCCCCGGGTGAGCAGTTCTTC.

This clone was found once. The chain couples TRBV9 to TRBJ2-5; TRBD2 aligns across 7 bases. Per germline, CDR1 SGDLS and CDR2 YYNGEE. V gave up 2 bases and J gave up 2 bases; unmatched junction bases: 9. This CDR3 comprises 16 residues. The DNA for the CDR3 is TGTGCCAGCAGCGTGAGCGGCGGGAGAATACAAGAGACCCAGTACTTC. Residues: CASSVSGGRIQETQYF. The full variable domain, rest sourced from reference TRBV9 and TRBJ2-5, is DSGVTQTPKHLITATGQRVTLRCSPRSGDLSVYWYQQSLDQGLQFLIQYYNGEERAKGNILERFSAQQFPDLHSELNLSSLELGDSALYFCASSVSGGRIQETQYFGPGTRLLVL.

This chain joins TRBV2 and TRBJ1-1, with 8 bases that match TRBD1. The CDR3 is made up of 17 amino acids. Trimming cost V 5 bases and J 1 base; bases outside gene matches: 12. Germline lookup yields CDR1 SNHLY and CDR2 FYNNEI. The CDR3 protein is CASSFKNRGFGNTEAFF. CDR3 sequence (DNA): TGTGCCAGCAGTTTTAAAAACAGGGGGTTTGGGAACACTGAAGCTTTCTTT.

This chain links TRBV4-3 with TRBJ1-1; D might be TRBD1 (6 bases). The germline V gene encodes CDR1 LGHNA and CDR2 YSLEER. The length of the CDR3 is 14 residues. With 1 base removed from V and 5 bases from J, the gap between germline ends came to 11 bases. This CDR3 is CASSQAYRETEAFF. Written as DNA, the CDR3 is TGCGCCAGCAGCCAAGCCTACAGGGAGACTGAAGCTTTCTTT.

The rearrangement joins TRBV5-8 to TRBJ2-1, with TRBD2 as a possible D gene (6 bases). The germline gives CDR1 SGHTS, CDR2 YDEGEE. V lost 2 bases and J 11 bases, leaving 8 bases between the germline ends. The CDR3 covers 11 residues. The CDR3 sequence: CASSFGRQQFF. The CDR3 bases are TGTGCCAGCAGCTTCGGGAGACAGCAGTTCTTC.

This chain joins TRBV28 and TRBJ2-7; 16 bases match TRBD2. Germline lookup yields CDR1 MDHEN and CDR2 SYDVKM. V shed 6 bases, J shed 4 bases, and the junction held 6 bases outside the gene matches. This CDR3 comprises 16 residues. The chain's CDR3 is CASRGTSGRADYEQYF. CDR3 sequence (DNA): TGTGCCAGCAGGGGGACTAGCGGGAGGGCCGATTACGAGCAGTACTTC.

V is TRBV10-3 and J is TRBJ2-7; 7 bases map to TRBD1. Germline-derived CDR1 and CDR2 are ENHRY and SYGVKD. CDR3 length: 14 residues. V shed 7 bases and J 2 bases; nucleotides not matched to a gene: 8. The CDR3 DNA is TGTGCCATCAACTTAGGGGACAGAACCTACGAGCAGTACTTC. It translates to CAINLGDRTYEQYF.

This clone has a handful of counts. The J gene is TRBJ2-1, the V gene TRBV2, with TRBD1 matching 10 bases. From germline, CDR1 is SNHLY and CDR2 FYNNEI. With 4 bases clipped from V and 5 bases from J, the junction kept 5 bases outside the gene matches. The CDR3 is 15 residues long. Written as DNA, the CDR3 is TGTGCCAGCAGTGCCGGGACAGGGGTCCACAATGAGCAGTTCTTC. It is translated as CASSAGTGVHNEQFF. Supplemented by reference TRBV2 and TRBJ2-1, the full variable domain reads EPEVTQTPSHQVTQMGQEVILRCVPISNHLYFYWYRQILGQKVEFLVSFYNNEISEKSEIFDDQFSVERPDGSNFTLKIRSTKLEDSAMYFCASSAGTGVHNEQFFGPGTRLTVL.

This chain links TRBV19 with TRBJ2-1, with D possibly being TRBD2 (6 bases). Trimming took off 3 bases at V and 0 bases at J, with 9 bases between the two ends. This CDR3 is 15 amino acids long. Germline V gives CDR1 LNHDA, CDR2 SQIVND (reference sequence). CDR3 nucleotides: TGTGCCAGTAGTATTAAGGACTACTCCTACAATGAGCAGTTCTTC. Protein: CASSIKDYSYNEQFF. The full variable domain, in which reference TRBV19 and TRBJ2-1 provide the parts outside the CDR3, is DGGITQSPKYLFRKEGQNVTLSCEQNLNHDAMYWYRQDPGQGLRLIYYSQIVNDFQKGDIAEGYSVSREKKESFPLTVTSAQKNPTAFYLCASSIKDYSYNEQFFGPGTRLTVL.

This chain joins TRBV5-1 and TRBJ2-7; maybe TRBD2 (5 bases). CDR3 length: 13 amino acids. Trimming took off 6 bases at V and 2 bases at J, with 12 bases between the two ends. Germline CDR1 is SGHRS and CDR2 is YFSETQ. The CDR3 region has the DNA TGCGCCAGCAAGGGTAGAGGGACCTACGAGCAGTACTTC. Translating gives CASKGRGTYEQYF.

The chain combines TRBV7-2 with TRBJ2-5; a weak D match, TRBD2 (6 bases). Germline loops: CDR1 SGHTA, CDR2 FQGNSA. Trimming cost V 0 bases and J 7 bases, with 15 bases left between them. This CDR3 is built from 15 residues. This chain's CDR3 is CASSLAGGSPGTQYF. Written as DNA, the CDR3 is TGTGCCAGCAGCTTAGCGGGGGGATCCCCGGGGACCCAGTACTTC. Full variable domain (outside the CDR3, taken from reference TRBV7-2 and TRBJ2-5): GAGVSQSPSNKVTEKGKDVELRCDPISGHTALYWYRQSLGQGLEFLIYFQGNSAPDKSGLPSDRFSAERTGGSVSTLTIQRTQQEDSAVYLCASSLAGGSPGTQYFGPGTRLLVL.

CDR3 region: CASSERVELAITDTQYF. In DNA form, the CDR3 reads TGTGCCAGCAGTGAAAGAGTGGAACTAGCGATCACAGATACGCAGTATTTT. The genes are TRBV6-1 and TRBJ2-3, with TRBD2 matching over 7 bases. This CDR3 has 17 residues. V gave up 2 bases and J gave up 2 bases; unmatched junction bases: 10. The germline CDR1 and CDR2 sequences are MNHNS and SASEGT.